The 17 T cell receptor beta chains presented below share a single source sample, sequenced in a study of T cell repertoires in cytomegalovirus infection. TCRdb reanalysed the reads using MiXCR and keeps one entry per CDR3 protein. The repertoire includes 200,000 to 250,000 distinct CDR3 sequences, 22% of them detected once, and around a sixth sits in the top ten. Sequenced material: CD8+ T cells from PBMCs. Receptors originate from a human donor in good health (CMV status not recorded). Some clones in this sample may be carry-over from other donors' samples.

There are many counts of this clonotype. This CDR3 is CASSPLEHVNTEAFF. In DNA form, the CDR3 reads TGTGCCAGCAGCCCGCTCGAACATGTTAACACTGAAGCTTTCTTT. The chain joins TRBV7-9 to TRBJ1-1; D gene ambiguous. This CDR3 region has 15 residues. Trimming cost V 5 bases and J 2 bases, with 15 bases left between them. Germline assignment: CDR1 SEHNR and CDR2 FQNEAQ (reference sequence).

This clonotype was recorded at least ten times. V and J are TRBV28 and TRBJ2-1, with unresolved D. Germline CDR1 is MDHEN and CDR2 is SYDVKM. The CDR3 has 16 amino acids. Trimming removed 6 bases from V and 0 bases from J, with 15 bases in between. The CDR3 region has the DNA TGTGCCAGCAGGACTTCTCATATGGGCTCCTACAATGAGCAGTTCTTC. This encodes CASRTSHMGSYNEQFF. Combining the CDR3 with reference TRBV28 and TRBJ2-1 gives the whole variable domain DVKVTQSSRYLVKRTGEKVFLECVQDMDHENMFWYRQDPGLGLRLIYFSYDVKMKEKGDIPEGYSVSREKKERFSLILESASTNQTSMYLCASRTSHMGSYNEQFFGPGTRLTVL.

This clonotype came up a few times. The chain is built from TRBV28 and TRBJ2-1; possible D gene TRBD2, 6 bases. Germline V gives CDR1 MDHEN, CDR2 SYDVKM. The CDR3 covers 17 residues. V lost 5 bases and J 0 bases, leaving 17 bases between the germline ends. Written as DNA, the CDR3 is TGTGCCAGCAGTCTCCCACCCGCGGGGAGCTCCTACAATGAGCAGTTCTTC. Its translation: CASSLPPAGSSYNEQFF.

The chain recombines TRBV20-1 with TRBJ2-1; 10 nucleotides line up with TRBD2. Germline lookup yields CDR1 DFQATT and CDR2 SNEGSKA (reference sequence). Trimming removed 0 bases from V and 8 bases from J; junction bases left unmatched: 7. CDR3 length equals 15 residues. CDR3 DNA: TGCAGTGCTAGAGATCCCGGACTAGCGGTATATGAGCAGTTCTTC. Translation: CSARDPGLAVYEQFF.

The table lists this clonotype with many counts. The genes are TRBV7-9 and TRBJ1-2; TRBD1 is a possible D gene (5 bases). This CDR3 comprises 14 residues. Trimming took 3 bases from V and 4 from J, leaving 12 bases between them. Germline V gene lookup returns CDR1 SEHNR and CDR2 FQNEAQ (reference sequence). The CDR3 DNA reads TGTGCCAGCAGCTTGGGGCAGGCGATCTATGGCTACACCTTC. Translated: CASSLGQAIYGYTF.

This clonotype showed up many times. This chain connects TRBV7-2 to TRBJ2-1, with 8 positions matching TRBD2. The CDR3 totals 16 residues. With 5 bases clipped from V and 8 bases from J, the junction kept 14 bases outside the gene matches. In germline, CDR1 is SGHTA, CDR2 FQGNSA. In nucleotides, the CDR3 is TGTGCCAGCAGCCCGAGTAGCGGGGCTTACAGGGATGAGCAGTTCTTC. Translated, it gives CASSPSSGAYRDEQFF.

This clonotype has at least ten counts. The chain recombines TRBV19 with TRBJ1-5; D is unclear. This CDR3 is built from 13 residues. The V gene's germline CDR1 is LNHDA and CDR2 SQIVND (reference sequence). Trimming removed 4 bases at V and 4 bases at J, with 8 bases between. As DNA, the CDR3 is TGTGCCAGTAGTACCGCCCTTAATCAGCCCCAGCATTTT. This translates into CASSTALNQPQHF.

This clonotype was observed a handful of times. CDR3 protein: CASSEGSGGANEQFF. CDR3 nucleotides: TGTGCCAGCAGTGAAGGGAGCGGGGGGGCCAATGAGCAGTTCTTC. This sequence joins TRBV25-1 and TRBJ2-1; 10 bases fit TRBD2. From germline, CDR1 is MGHDK and CDR2 SYGVNS. The CDR3 has 15 residues. Trimming at V came to 2 bases and at J to 6 bases, leaving 4 bases not matched to a gene.

This chain uses TRBV27 with TRBJ1-5, with 9 positions matching TRBD1. With 9 bases clipped from V and 5 bases from J, the junction kept 5 bases outside the gene matches. The CDR3 has 13 amino acids. Germline CDR1 MNHEY, CDR2 SMNVEV (reference sequence). For the CDR3, the DNA is TGTGCCAGTGGGGACAGGGAGTATCAGCCCCAGCATTTT. It codes for CASGDREYQPQHF.

The CDR3 nucleotides read TGTGCCAGCAGCCGCAGGGGGGGGCAGGGGAACACTGAAGCTTTCTTT. As protein: CASSRRGGQGNTEAFF. This chain connects TRBV7-9 to TRBJ1-1, with 7 nucleotides matching TRBD1. Germline lookup yields CDR1 SEHNR and CDR2 FQNEAQ (reference sequence). The J segment lost 1 base and the V segment lost 5 bases, leaving 10 bases of the junction unmatched. The CDR3 is 16 residues long.

This clonotype was observed a handful of times. The CDR3 sequence: CASSLFLAGSSSYNEQFF. The CDR3 coding sequence is TGTGCCAGCAGTTTATTCCTAGCGGGGTCTAGCTCCTACAATGAGCAGTTCTTC. The chain has TRBV28 and TRBJ2-1; the match to TRBD2 covers 9 bases. After removal of 1 base from V and 0 bases from J, the junction contained 7 bases not matched to a gene. The CDR3 contains 18 residues. Germline V gene data show CDR1 as MDHEN and CDR2 as SYDVKM. Filled out from reference TRBV28 and TRBJ2-1, the complete variable domain reads DVKVTQSSRYLVKRTGEKVFLECVQDMDHENMFWYRQDPGLGLRLIYFSYDVKMKEKGDIPEGYSVSREKKERFSLILESASTNQTSMYLCASSLFLAGSSSYNEQFFGPGTRLTVL.

Points on this clonotype: A read error may produce the germline difference seen at one junction end. V and J are TRBV6-1 and TRBJ2-5, with D hard to call. This CDR3 contains 15 residues. The V gene's germline CDR1 is MNHNS and CDR2 SASEGT. The CDR3 nucleotides are TGTGCCAGCAGTGAAGACATTGGTCGTCGTGAGACCCAGTGCTTC. This sequence encodes CASSEDIGRRETQCF.

This clonotype was found many times. The V call is TRBV28, the J call TRBJ2-7; 11 bases are shared with TRBD2. Per germline, CDR1 MDHEN and CDR2 SYDVKM. This CDR3 has 15 residues. The ends lost 6 bases at V and 3 bases at J; junction bases unmatched: 7. As DNA, the CDR3 is TGTGCCAGCAGACCGGGACTAGCGGTCCTCTACGAGCAGTACTTC. Translated: CASRPGLAVLYEQYF.

At least ten counts were recorded for this clonotype. This chain joins TRBV7-8 and TRBJ1-1; D is undetermined. V lost 3 bases and J 0 bases, leaving 17 bases between the germline ends. This CDR3 is 17 amino acids long. Germline-derived CDR1 and CDR2 are SGHVS and FQNEAQ. The CDR3 sequence is CASSFPRERALNTEAFF. The CDR3 region has the DNA TGTGCCAGCAGCTTCCCGAGGGAGAGGGCGCTGAACACTGAAGCTTTCTTT.

This rearrangement joins TRBV14 to TRBJ2-2, with D perhaps matching TRBD1 or TRBD2 (5 bases each). V gave up 1 base and J gave up 5 bases, with 8 bases separating them. From germline, CDR1 is SGHDN and CDR2 FVKESK. The CDR3 is 14 residues long. In DNA form, the CDR3 reads TGTGCCAGCAGCCAAGGCAGGGAGACCGGGGAGCTGTTTTTT. Protein product: CASSQGRETGELFF.

V is TRBV6-1 and J is TRBJ2-1, with TRBD2 as a possible D gene (7 bases). The V end was cut by 10 bases, the J end by 3 bases, with 13 bases between. The CDR3 covers 13 residues. Looked up from germline, CDR1 is MNHNS and CDR2 is SASEGT. Here the CDR3 reads CATRGAFYNEQFF. DNA of the CDR3: TGTGCCACCCGGGGGGCTTTCTACAATGAGCAGTTCTTC.

This clonotype was detected many times. This chain connects TRBV4-1 to TRBJ2-3, with TRBD2 matching 13 bases. CDR3 size: 17 residues. The ends lost 4 bases at V and 6 bases at J; junction bases unmatched: 10. Germline CDR1 MGHRA, CDR2 YSYEKL. This CDR3 is CASSLDTSGGAADTQYF. CDR3 sequence (DNA): TGCGCCAGCAGCCTGGACACTAGCGGGGGGGCTGCGGATACGCAGTATTTT.